The clone carrying this TCR beta chain was recorded once. The antigen is undetermined. The data were taken from a study of T cell responses to AZD1222 COVID-19 vaccine. General study points: Unmutated variant regions reportedly attract nearly half of all spike-specific TCRs.

The table came from immunoSEQ multiplex PCR; TCRdb's copy has only in-frame clones and leaves some out. The sample holds tens of thousands of clones, 65% to 80% seen once. The CDR3 spans 17 residues. V lost 5 bases, J lost 0 bases, and 16 bases lay in between. The germline CDR1 and CDR2 sequences are SGHNT and YENEEA. The chain links TRBV11-3 to TRBJ2-2, with TRBD1 as a possible D gene (6 bases). The receptor was isolated from an adult who received the AZD1222 COVID-19 vaccine. This specimen consisted of peripheral blood, obtained 28 days after the second AZD1222 dose. DNA of the CDR3: TGTGCCAGCAGCGTAAACCGGGACACAACGAACACCGGGGAGCTGTTTTTT. This encodes CASSVNRDTTNTGELFF.